This TCR beta chain appears in the sequencing data of a study of blood T cell repertoires in COVID-19. With 5 bases removed from V and 7 bases from J, the gap between germline ends came to 9 bases. Germline loops: CDR1 SEHNR, CDR2 FQNEAQ (reference sequence). This CDR3 is built from 13 residues. The data were produced by immunoSEQ multiplex PCR, yet TCRdb's version contains in-frame clones alone and is incomplete. This table has 100,000 to 150,000 clones, approximately 81% appearing once. The receptor comes from a man older than 75 with COVID-19, enrolled during active disease. This chain uses TRBV7-9 with TRBJ2-6, with a tentative D call TRBD1 (6 bases). Sequenced: peripheral blood. CDR3 nucleotides: TGTGCCAGCAGCGTGGACAGTGCCAACGTCCTGACTTTC. This translates into CASSVDSANVLTF.